The rows below give T cell receptor beta chains drawn from one sample of a study of beta chain features in type 1 diabetes. Using immunoSEQ multiplex PCR, the repertoire was profiled, and TCRdb retains in-frame clones only, with some absent. The sample lists 630,000 or so clones; roughly an eighth were seen once. The sequencing input was naive CD4+ T cells from blood. These TCRs come from a man aged 18-30 years with type 1 diabetes. CDR3s leave out the opening cysteine and the closing phenylalanine or tryptophan. Size is stated for part of the rows, as once, few or many counts, or as a class when the clone is expanded.

AWSVKGTYNEQF TRBJ2-1 few TRBV30
ASSQGASSISGNTIY TRBJ1-3 . TRBV4-3
ASSLAGGPANTGELF TRBJ2-2 . TRBV11-2
ASSSSGYTGELF TRBJ2-2 few TRBV5-6
ASSLEPMYGYT TRBJ1-2 . TRBV5-1
ASSTMGSSGPQH TRBJ1-5 . TRBV7-2
ASSPGTSGPLSTDTQY TRBJ2-3 . TRBV11-3
ASSSGLNTEAF TRBJ1-1 once TRBV11-2
ASSLTVTNEKLF TRBJ1-4 . TRBV7-2
ASSDKGRNQPQH TRBJ1-5 . TRBV2
ASSLDRVSDEQF TRBJ2-1 . TRBV7-2
ASAGGVNEQF TRBJ2-1 many TRBV28
ASSLTEPPTDTQY TRBJ2-3 few TRBV7-9
ASSYSGQPLLGEQY TRBJ2-7 few TRBV6-5
ASSFLGMTKNIQY TRBJ2-4 . TRBV27
AISGLAEETQY TRBJ2-5 . TRBV10-3
SASSLNEQY TRBJ2-7 once TRBV20-1
SVYRGGRETKNIQY TRBJ2-4 . TRBV29-1
SVGGQGTYEQY TRBJ2-7 . TRBV29-1
ASSLGGAQTNTEAF TRBJ1-1 . TRBV7-3
ASSVGSRPEAF TRBJ1-1 few TRBV9
ASSQRLGQGGDYGYT TRBJ1-2 few TRBV4-2
ASSETSGNEQY TRBJ2-7 . TRBV6-4
ASSLQDGPYEQY TRBJ2-7 few TRBV7-2
SSRGSWHEQF TRBJ2-1 . TRBV29-1
ASSASLSPGNSPLH TRBJ1-6 few TRBV7-9
AWSKGAGGTEAF TRBJ1-1 few TRBV30
ASNGLAGAYEQY TRBJ2-7 few TRBV5-6